This section outlines one T cell receptor (beta chain) sequence together with its context. This record belongs to a study of cytomegalovirus exposure and HLA in healthy donors. The V end lost 7 bases, the J end lost 6 bases, and 18 bases lay between the germline ends. Looked up from germline, CDR1 is LNHNV and CDR2 is YYDKDF (reference sequence). The CDR3 has 14 residues. Produced via immunoSEQ multiplex PCR; TCRdb's table is partial and in-frame only. The table has 75,000 to 90,000 clones, about 95% seen once. The receptor's source is a woman younger than 30 in good health and CMV-seronegative. Sequencing was carried out using PBMCs. The V call is TRBV15, the J call TRBJ1-2; D is possibly TRBD1 (6 bases). This CDR3 is CATTAYRDEHGYTF. The CDR3, as DNA: TGTGCCACCACCGCATACAGGGATGAGCATGGCTACACCTTC. The full variable domain, its missing parts supplied by reference TRBV15 and TRBJ1-2, is DAMVIQNPRYQVTQFGKPVTLSCSQTLNHNVMYWYQQKSSQAPKLLFHYYDKDFNNEADTPDNFQSRRPNTSFCFLDIRSPGLGDTAMYLCATTAYRDEHGYTFGSGTRLTVV.